Listed here are 9 T cell receptor beta chains from one sample, sequenced in a study of cytomegalovirus exposure and HLA in healthy donors. Profiling relied on immunoSEQ multiplex PCR, and the TCRdb table lists in-frame clones only, not all of them. The profile covers over 200,000 clones, with roughly 90% appearing a single time and roughly 0.38% taken by the ten largest. The sequencing input was PBMCs. The receptors shown here come from a woman aged 18 to 35 in good health and CMV-seronegative.

The chain carries TRBV2 and TRBJ2-3; no clear D gene. In germline, CDR1 is SNHLY, CDR2 FYNNEI. The CDR3 is 14 amino acids. Trimming left V 8 bases short and J 2 bases short, with 14 bases between. The CDR3 DNA reads TGTGCCAGCTACGAGCGCGCCAACACAGATACGCAGTATTTT. This gives the protein CASYERANTDTQYF.

The rearrangement joins TRBV9 to TRBJ1-1; possibly TRBD1 for D (6 bases). CDR1 is SGDLS and CDR2 is YYNGEE in the germline V gene. The CDR3 extends over 17 amino acids. V dropped 4 bases and J dropped 1 base, with 20 bases sitting between them. The CDR3 sequence is CASSPSWGQPPNTEAFF. For the CDR3, the DNA is TGTGCCAGCAGCCCCAGTTGGGGGCAGCCACCGAACACTGAAGCTTTCTTT.

The chain joins TRBV6-1 to TRBJ2-5; D perhaps matches TRBD2 (6 bases). Germline V gene sequence: CDR1 MNHNS, CDR2 SASEGT. Trimming shortened V by 8 bases and J by 4 bases, and 11 bases separated the two germline ends. The CDR3 sequence is 12 residues long. CDR3 residues: CASYLGGETQYF. CDR3 in DNA: TGTGCCAGCTACTTGGGAGGAGAGACCCAGTACTTC.

This chain connects TRBV23-1 to TRBJ2-1, with D maybe TRBD1 (6 bases). TRBV23-1 is an open reading frame whose function is uncertain. Trimming took off 0 bases at V and 7 bases at J, with 19 bases between the two ends. CDR3 length: 17 amino acids. CDR3 residues: CASSQSLTGKHLNEQFF. The CDR3 nucleotides are TGCGCCAGCAGTCAATCGCTTACAGGGAAACACCTGAATGAGCAGTTCTTC.

The V call is TRBV11-2, the J call TRBJ1-2, with unresolved D. The CDR3 runs 14 residues. V was shortened by 2 bases and J by 8 bases, with 15 bases between the two germline ends. In germline, CDR1 is SGHAT, CDR2 FQNNGV. As DNA, the CDR3 is TGTGCCAGCAGCTTATTAGTTCAGGCAGGAGGCTACACCTTC. This gives the protein CASSLLVQAGGYTF.

The chain's CDR3 is CASSDPVLAEAFF. The DNA for the CDR3 is TGTGCCAGCAGTGACCCTGTTCTTGCTGAAGCTTTCTTT. The chain employs TRBV6-1 and TRBJ1-1; D ambiguous. Per germline, CDR1 MNHNS and CDR2 SASEGT. This CDR3 comprises 13 residues. Deletions cut 3 bases from V and 6 bases from J, with 11 bases between.

V gene TRBV5-1 combines with J gene TRBJ1-4, with 7 bases fitting TRBD1. This CDR3 has 17 amino acids. The trim removed 1 base at V and 1 base at J, leaving 7 bases unmatched. In germline, CDR1 is SGHRS, CDR2 YFSETQ. For the CDR3, the DNA is TGCGCCAGCAGCTTGAGGTTAGGGGGCCGAACTAATGAAAAACTGTTTTTT. It specifies CASSLRLGGRTNEKLFF.

V is TRBV7-6 and J is TRBJ1-1; D remains ambiguous. The CDR3 loop spans 14 amino acids. V was cut by 1 base and J by 2 bases, with 8 bases left in between. Germline V gene data show CDR1 as SGHVS and CDR2 as FNYEAQ. The CDR3 DNA reads as TGTGCCAGCAGCTTAGGAGGAGACAACACTGAAGCTTTCTTT. This codes for CASSLGGDNTEAFF.

This chain uses TRBV7-6 with TRBJ2-2; tentatively, D is TRBD2 (7 bases). The germline CDR1 and CDR2 sequences are SGHVS and FNYEAQ. CDR3 length: 17 amino acids. The V and J ends lost 4 bases and 0 bases respectively, with 15 bases between them. CDR3 protein: CASSSGGAGPNTGELFF. DNA of the CDR3: TGTGCCAGCAGCTCTGGGGGGGCGGGTCCGAACACCGGGGAGCTGTTTTTT.